A single sample gave rise to the 26 T cell receptor beta chains below, sequenced in a study of regulatory and conventional T cells in RAG deficiency. Blood CD4+ CD25-low CD127-high conventional T cells supplied the genomic DNA template. Data came from immunoSEQ multiplex PCR; TCRdb stores just in-frame clones and leaves some out. The sample consists of about 30,000 clones, roughly 96% of them appearing once. These data also formed part of another study, on regulatory T cells. That study adds: Primers: 52 TRBV forward and 13 TRBJ reverse.

The sample was CD25- CD4+ T cells sorted from blood. The receptors originated from a human donor in good health.

The rearrangement links TRBV9 to TRBJ1-5; no definite D call. This CDR3 has 13 amino acids. Germline lookup yields CDR1 SGDLS and CDR2 YYNGEE. Trimming took 4 bases from V and 3 from J, leaving 8 bases between them. CDR3 in DNA: TGTGCCAGCAGCACAGCATTCAATCAGCCCCAGCATTTT. It translates to CASSTAFNQPQHF.

The CDR3 nucleotides read TGTGCCAGCAGCTTATCCGCTAACTATGGCTACACCTTC. Residues: CASSLSANYGYTF. This chain connects TRBV11-2 to TRBJ1-2, with no clear D. The CDR3 extends over 13 amino acids. Trimming removed 2 bases at V and 0 bases at J, with 4 bases between. From germline, CDR1 is SGHAT and CDR2 FQNNGV.

The rearrangement joins TRBV20-1 to TRBJ2-3; D is uncertain. The CDR3 totals 10 residues. V lost 3 bases, J lost 10 bases, and 8 bases lay in between. The germline V gene has CDR1 DFQATT and CDR2 SNEGSKA (reference sequence). CDR3 DNA sequence: TGCAGTGCTAGGTCGGTGTCGCAGTATTTT. Translation gives CSARSVSQYF.

This clone appeared a single time. This sequence joins TRBV11-2 and TRBJ1-2; D is undetermined. CDR1 SGHAT and CDR2 FQNNGV come from the germline V gene. Trimming took off 1 base at V and 5 bases at J, with 11 bases between the two ends. There are 14 residues in the CDR3. As DNA, the CDR3 is TGTGCCAGCAGCTTAGGTGCGATGCTTTATGGCTACACCTTC. It yields the protein CASSLGAMLYGYTF.

The genes are TRBV5-1 and TRBJ1-2; 11 nucleotides match TRBD1. CDR3 length: 14 residues. In germline, CDR1 is SGHRS, CDR2 YFSETQ. The J segment lost 7 bases and the V segment lost 4 bases, leaving 6 bases of the junction unmatched. As DNA, the CDR3 is TGCGCCAGCAGCGAAGGACAGGGGGCGGGTGGCTACACCTTC. This gives the protein CASSEGQGAGGYTF.

The V gene is TRBV9, the J gene TRBJ2-3, with D possibly being TRBD1 (6 bases). CDR1 SGDLS and CDR2 YYNGEE come from the germline V gene. This CDR3 has 14 amino acids. Trimming cost V 4 bases and J 6 bases, with 15 bases left between them. For the CDR3, the DNA is TGTGCCAGCAGCCCCCAGGGGCTAGTCGATACGCAGTATTTT. It translates to CASSPQGLVDTQYF.

The V call is TRBV18, the J call TRBJ1-5; 7 bases map to TRBD1. This CDR3 has 16 residues. The trim removed 6 bases at V and 1 base at J, leaving 9 bases unmatched. Germline loops: CDR1 KGHSH, CDR2 LQKENI. The CDR3: CASSPEIQGSNQPQHF. CDR3 nucleotide sequence: TGTGCCAGCTCGCCTGAGATACAGGGGAGCAATCAGCCCCAGCATTTT.

The rearrangement links TRBV18 to TRBJ1-1, with TRBD1 matching 11 bases. The junction had 5 bases not matched to a gene; V was cut back by 0 bases and J by 8 bases. Per germline, CDR1 KGHSH and CDR2 LQKENI. CDR3 size: 15 residues. The CDR3 DNA is TGTGCCAGCTCACCACCGGGACAGGGGGGACCCGAAGCTTTCTTT. Translating gives CASSPPGQGGPEAFF.

This clone occurred once. The chain carries TRBV11-2 and TRBJ2-2, with D perhaps TRBD1 (6 bases). V was clipped by 5 bases and J by 1 base, with 11 bases between them. CDR1 and CDR2 (germline): SGHAT, FQNNGV. The CDR3 spans 15 residues. CDR3 DNA sequence: TGTGCCAGCAGCCCGGACAGATTGAACACCGGGGAGCTGTTTTTT. Translation gives CASSPDRLNTGELFF.

This sequence joins TRBV9 and TRBJ2-7; 8 bases align to TRBD1. The germline CDR1 and CDR2 sequences are SGDLS and YYNGEE. This CDR3 is built from 14 residues. The V and J ends lost 4 bases and 2 bases, in that order; junction bases with no gene match: 5. The CDR3 loop reads CASSRTGMAYEQYF. CDR3 coding DNA: TGTGCCAGCAGCAGGACAGGGATGGCCTACGAGCAGTACTTC.

The rearrangement uses TRBV19 and TRBJ2-7, with 8 bases lining up with TRBD1. CDR3 size: 14 residues. Unmatched junction bases numbered 8, after V lost 7 bases and J lost 3 bases. Germline V gene sequence: CDR1 LNHDA, CDR2 SQIVND (reference sequence). CDR3: CASTPTGALYEQYF. The CDR3 DNA sequence: TGTGCCAGTACTCCGACAGGGGCCCTCTACGAGCAGTACTTC.

The genes are TRBV30 and TRBJ2-7; D gene unclear. Trimming left V 2 bases short and J 0 bases short, with 11 bases between. CDR1 is GTSNPN, CDR2 SVGIG, per germline (reference sequence). This CDR3 comprises 14 residues. The CDR3 nucleotides are TGTGCCTGGAGTCTGCCTGTTAGCTCCTACGAGCAGTACTTC. Translated: CAWSLPVSSYEQYF. Filled out from reference TRBV30 and TRBJ2-7, the complete variable domain reads SQTIHQWPATLVQPVGSPLSLECTVEGTSNPNLYWYRQAAGRGLQLLFYSVGIGQISSEVPQNLSASRPQDRQFILSSKKLLLSDSGFYLCAWSLPVSSYEQYFGPGTRLTVT.

The CDR3 loop reads CASSVTRQGTAGNTIYF. Written as DNA, the CDR3 is TGCGCCAGCAGCGTAACCCGACAGGGGACCGCTGGAAACACCATATATTTT. The chain employs TRBV5-1 and TRBJ1-3; 8 bases are shared with TRBD1. The CDR3 covers 17 residues. J gave up 2 bases and V 4 bases, and 11 bases lay outside the gene matches. Germline V gene lookup returns CDR1 SGHRS and CDR2 YFSETQ.

The J gene is TRBJ2-7, the V gene TRBV5-6, with 8 bases identical to TRBD2. J gave up 6 bases and V 2 bases, and 10 bases lay outside the gene matches. There are 15 residues in the CDR3. Germline CDR1 and CDR2: SGHDT and YYEEEE. Here the CDR3 DNA reads TGTGCCAGCAGCTTACTAGCGGTGGTGGCCGGCGAGCAGTACTTC. Its translation is CASSLLAVVAGEQYF.

The chain joins TRBV10-3 to TRBJ1-3; D gene unclear. In germline, CDR1 is ENHRY, CDR2 SYGVKD. V dropped 4 bases and J dropped 0 bases, with 7 bases sitting between them. CDR3 length: 14 amino acids. DNA for the CDR3: TGTGCCATCAGTGTGCAGGACTCTGGAAACACCATATATTTT. Its protein is CAISVQDSGNTIYF.

The chain uses TRBV5-1 and TRBJ1-2, with 8 bases identical to TRBD1. Germline V lookup: CDR1 SGHRS, CDR2 YFSETQ. This CDR3 is 15 amino acids long. The trim removed 0 bases at V and 4 bases at J, leaving 5 bases unmatched. The CDR3 here is CASSLETGGTYGYTF. The CDR3 nucleotides read TGCGCCAGCAGCTTGGAAACAGGGGGGACCTATGGCTACACCTTC.

The J gene is TRBJ2-2, the V gene TRBV27, with 9 bases matching TRBD1. The CDR3 contains 15 residues. V lost 4 bases and J lost 6; bases outside the gene matches: 6. Germline values: CDR1 MNHEY, CDR2 SMNVEV (reference sequence). The CDR3, as DNA: TGTGCCAGCAGTTGGGACAGGGTGGGGGCCGGGGAGCTGTTTTTT. Protein: CASSWDRVGAGELFF.

The CDR3 coding sequence is TGTGCCAGTAGTCGCCGGTTGGACAGGGGGCAACGGTCTGGAAACACCATATATTTT. The encoded protein is CASSRRLDRGQRSGNTIYF. The chain employs TRBV19 and TRBJ1-3; 11 bases align to TRBD1. The ends lost 5 bases at V and 1 base at J; junction bases unmatched: 13. CDR3 length: 19 residues. The V gene's germline CDR1 is LNHDA and CDR2 SQIVND (reference sequence).

J is TRBJ2-1 and V is TRBV7-3, with 7 bases matching TRBD2. Germline values: CDR1 SGHTA, CDR2 FQGTGA. V lost 3 bases, J lost 5 bases, and 4 bases stayed unmatched. There are 14 residues in the CDR3. The DNA of the CDR3 is TGTGCCAGCAGCTTCGGGGGGTTGGACAATGAGCAGTTCTTC. Translated: CASSFGGLDNEQFF.

The V call is TRBV6-1, the J call TRBJ2-2, with 8 bases lining up with TRBD1. Germline CDR1 MNHNS, CDR2 SASEGT. V gave up 10 bases and J gave up 0 bases; unmatched junction bases: 4. CDR3 length: 14 residues. CDR3 nucleotides: TGTGCCACTGAGGGACAGGCGAACACCGGGGAGCTGTTTTTT. It encodes CATEGQANTGELFF.

The chain joins TRBV5-1 to TRBJ1-4; 7 nucleotides match TRBD1. Per germline, CDR1 SGHRS and CDR2 YFSETQ. The V segment lost 3 bases and the J segment 3 bases; nucleotides outside the gene matches: 2. The CDR3 runs 14 residues. The CDR3 nucleotides are TGCGCCAGCAGCTGGGGACAGCCTAATGAAAAACTGTTTTTT. Translating it yields CASSWGQPNEKLFF.

The J gene is TRBJ1-6, the V gene TRBV27; 7 nucleotides align to TRBD1. Germline CDR1 and CDR2: MNHEY and SMNVEV (reference sequence). V gave up 7 bases and J gave up 0 bases; unmatched junction bases: 12. CDR3 length equals 18 residues. In DNA form, the CDR3 reads TGTGCCAGCACCCCGCGGCAGACAGGGAGCTCCTATAATTCACCCCTCCACTTT. This codes for CASTPRQTGSSYNSPLHF.

This chain links TRBV27 with TRBJ1-6; D gene ambiguous. Per the germline V gene, CDR1 is MNHEY and CDR2 is SMNVEV (reference sequence). This CDR3 comprises 15 residues. V was trimmed by 5 bases and J by 0 bases, leaving 8 bases between them. The chain's CDR3 is CASSAGSSYNSPLHF. The DNA for the CDR3 is TGTGCCAGCAGTGCAGGAAGCTCCTATAATTCACCCCTCCACTTT.

The V call is TRBV5-6, the J call TRBJ1-6, with D unresolved. Trimming removed 0 bases from V and 8 bases from J, with 6 bases in between. The CDR3 length is 13 residues. Germline V gives CDR1 SGHDT, CDR2 YYEEEE. CDR3 in DNA: TGTGCCAGCAGCTTGGCCGGGGATTCACCCCTCCACTTT. The encoded protein is CASSLAGDSPLHF.

V gene TRBV2 combines with J gene TRBJ1-1, with a possible D match to TRBD1 (5 bases). The CDR3 spans 14 residues. V was shortened by 5 bases and J by 3 bases, with 13 bases between the two germline ends. Germline V gives CDR1 SNHLY, CDR2 FYNNEI. CDR3 DNA sequence: TGTGCCAGCAGTTCAGGGTATCGAGACACTGAAGCTTTCTTT. This codes for CASSSGYRDTEAFF.

The chain uses TRBV7-2 and TRBJ1-5; no clear D. The CDR3 runs to 14 residues. Germline CDR1 SGHTA, CDR2 FQGNSA. V was clipped by 5 bases and J by 5 bases, with 13 bases between them. The CDR3 nucleotides are TGTGCCAGCAGCCTTGCTACGGGAGATCAGCCCCAGCATTTT. Encoded protein: CASSLATGDQPQHF. The full variable domain, in which reference TRBV7-2 and TRBJ1-5 provide the parts outside the CDR3, is GAGVSQSPSNKVTEKGKDVELRCDPISGHTALYWYRQSLGQGLEFLIYFQGNSAPDKSGLPSDRFSAERTGGSVSTLTIQRTQQEDSAVYLCASSLATGDQPQHFGDGTRLSIL.